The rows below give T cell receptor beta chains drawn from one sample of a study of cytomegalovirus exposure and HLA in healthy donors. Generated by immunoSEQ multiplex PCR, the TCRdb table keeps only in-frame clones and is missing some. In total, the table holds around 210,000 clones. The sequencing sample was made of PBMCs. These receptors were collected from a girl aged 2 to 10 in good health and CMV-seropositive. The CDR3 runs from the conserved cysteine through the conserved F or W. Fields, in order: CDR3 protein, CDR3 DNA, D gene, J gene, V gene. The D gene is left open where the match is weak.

CAWSLGGEYEQYF,TGTGCCTGGAGCCTCGGAGGGGAATACGAGCAGTACTTC,.,TRBJ2-7,TRBV30
CASSLPRQGVYNEQFF,TGTGCCAGCAGTTTACCCAGACAGGGGGTATACAATGAGCAGTTCTTC,TRBD1,TRBJ2-1,TRBV28
CASSPDGEYTDTQYF,TGTGCCAGCAGTCCCGACGGGGAATACACAGATACGCAGTATTTT,.,TRBJ2-3,TRBV27
CASSLGQSYEQYF,TGTGCCAGCAGCCTGGGACAGTCCTACGAGCAGTACTTC,TRBD1,TRBJ2-7,TRBV11-2
CASSYDNPLVPYEQYF,TGTGCCAGCAGTTACGACAACCCCCTTGTCCCTTACGAGCAGTACTTC,.,TRBJ2-7,TRBV6-5
CASSSLAGGGSRYEQFF,TGTGCCAGCAGTTCCTTAGCGGGGGGCGGGAGTCGATATGAGCAGTTCTTC,TRBD2,TRBJ2-1,TRBV28
CASSHIGSSYEQYF,TGTGCCAGTAGTCATATAGGGAGCTCCTACGAGCAGTACTTC,.,TRBJ2-7,TRBV19
CASSLSFGGKPYEQYF,TGTGCCAGCAGTTTATCCTTTGGAGGCAAGCCCTACGAGCAGTACTTC,.,TRBJ2-7,TRBV27
CAWVADSYEQYF,TGTGCCTGGGTAGCGGATTCCTACGAGCAGTACTTC,.,TRBJ2-7,TRBV30
CASSLGGGLNTEAFF,TGCGCCAGCAGCTTGGGCGGAGGCCTGAACACTGAAGCTTTCTTT,.,TRBJ1-1,TRBV5-1
CASSISLADYYEQYF,TGTGCCAGTAGTATTAGCCTAGCGGATTACTACGAGCAGTACTTC,TRBD2,TRBJ2-7,TRBV19
CASSLMGAGNNEQFF,TGCGCCAGCAGCTTGATGGGGGCGGGTAACAATGAGCAGTTCTTC,.,TRBJ2-1,TRBV5-1
CASSVVAGGEAFF,TGTGCCAGCAGTGTGGTGGCAGGGGGTGAAGCTTTCTTT,TRBD1,TRBJ1-1,TRBV2
CACSRAVNTGELFF,TGTGCCTGTTCGCGAGCGGTAAACACCGGGGAGCTGTTTTTT,.,TRBJ2-2,TRBV30
CASSWTRLGQGETQYF,TGTGCCAGCAGCTGGACTAGACTGGGCCAGGGAGAGACCCAGTACTTC,TRBD2,TRBJ2-5,TRBV7-9
CASSLSGSSYEQYF,TGTGCCAGCAGTTTATCCGGGAGCTCCTACGAGCAGTACTTC,.,TRBJ2-7,TRBV27
CATSSHRPTGYEQYF,TGTGCCACCAGCAGCCACCGCCCGACGGGCTACGAGCAGTACTTC,.,TRBJ2-7,TRBV15
CASSQETSGSYEQYF,TGCGCCAGCAGCCAAGAGACTAGCGGTTCCTACGAGCAGTACTTC,TRBD2,TRBJ2-7,TRBV4-1
CATSSLPGQGEAGELFF,TGTGCCACCAGCTCACTACCCGGACAGGGAGAGGCCGGGGAGCTGTTTTTT,TRBD1,TRBJ2-2,TRBV15
CASSPRQDSNQPQHF,TGTGCCAGCAGCCCGAGACAGGATAGCAATCAGCCCCAGCATTTT,.,TRBJ1-5,TRBV6-5
CASKVQGSSGGQYF,TGTGCCAGCAAGGTACAGGGATCATCCGGCGGGCAGTACTTC,.,TRBJ2-7,TRBV6-1
CASSGRQGNIQYF,TGCGCCAGCAGCGGCCGACAGGGAAACATTCAGTACTTC,TRBD1,TRBJ2-4,TRBV5-1
CASSPTRDSRNTGELFF,TGTGCCAGCAGTCCCACCCGGGACTCCCGAAACACCGGGGAGCTGTTTTTT,.,TRBJ2-2,TRBV28
CASSLLAGTGGELFF,TGTGCTAGCAGCTTACTAGCGGGGACAGGAGGGGAGCTGTTTTTT,TRBD2,TRBJ2-2,TRBV7-7
CATKRREGCSCCYYEQYF,TGCGCCACCAAGAGGCGGGAGGGCTGCTCCTGCTGTTACTACGAGCAGTACTTC,TRBD2,TRBJ2-7,TRBV10-1
CASSLGDRESGYTF,TGCGCCAGCAGCTTGGGGGACAGGGAGTCTGGCTACACCTTC,TRBD1,TRBJ1-2,TRBV5-1
CASSPITGIQPQHF,TGTGCCAGCAGTCCCATAACAGGGATACAGCCCCAGCATTTT,.,TRBJ1-5,TRBV27
CASSWATGNEAFF,TGTGCCAGCAGTTGGGCTACAGGGAATGAAGCTTTCTTT,.,TRBJ1-1,TRBV6-6
CASSEFYGYTF,TGTGCCAGTAGCGAGTTCTATGGCTACACCTTC,.,TRBJ1-2,TRBV19
CASSLEGKGDEQFF,TGCGCCAGCAGCTTGGAGGGGAAGGGGGATGAGCAGTTCTTC,.,TRBJ2-1,TRBV5-1
CASSPMTTGSSYEQYF,TGTGCCAGCTCACCAATGACGACAGGGAGCTCCTACGAGCAGTACTTC,TRBD1,TRBJ2-7,TRBV18
CASSAGHSTDQETQYF,TGCGCCAGCAGTGCCGGCCATTCGACAGACCAAGAGACCCAGTACTTC,.,TRBJ2-5,TRBV10-1
CASSIATKNSPLHF,TGTGCCAGTAGTATTGCTACCAAGAATTCACCCCTCCACTTT,.,TRBJ1-6,TRBV19
CASSLSDSAYEQYF,TGTGCCAGCAGTCTCTCGGACTCGGCCTACGAGCAGTACTTC,.,TRBJ2-7,TRBV11-2
CASRDWTGDNTEAFF,TGTGCCAGCAGAGATTGGACAGGGGACAACACTGAAGCTTTCTTT,TRBD1,TRBJ1-1,TRBV28
CASSESPGQETQYF,TGCGCCAGCAGTGAGTCCCCAGGGCAAGAGACCCAGTACTTC,.,TRBJ2-5,TRBV10-1
CSGRGGASTGELFF,TGCAGCGGTAGAGGGGGCGCAAGCACCGGGGAGCTGTTTTTT,TRBD1,TRBJ2-2,TRBV29-1
CASSLVTGVYNEQFF,TGTGCCAGCAGTTTGGTAACGGGAGTGTACAATGAGCAGTTCTTC,.,TRBJ2-1,TRBV28
CASSLGVQETQYF,TGCGCCAGCAGCTTGGGAGTTCAAGAGACCCAGTACTTC,.,TRBJ2-5,TRBV5-1
CASSDGTDETQYF,TGTGCCAGCAGCGACGGGACAGACGAGACCCAGTACTTC,TRBD1,TRBJ2-5,TRBV9
CASSPPQSYTGELFF,TGTGCCAGCTCACCACCACAGAGCTACACCGGGGAGCTGTTTTTT,.,TRBJ2-2,TRBV18
CASASTGELFF,TGCGCCAGCGCTAGCACCGGGGAGCTGTTTTTT,.,TRBJ2-2,TRBV10-1
CASSLPFDRGSGNTIYF,TGTGCCAGCAGCTTACCGTTCGACAGGGGTAGTGGAAACACCATATATTTT,TRBD1,TRBJ1-3,TRBV7-9
CASSPSDRGRANTEAFF,TGTGCCAGCAGCCCTAGCGACAGGGGCAGGGCGAACACTGAAGCTTTCTTT,TRBD1,TRBJ1-1,TRBV11-2
CASSFGGLDTEAFF,TGTGCCAGCAGTTTCGGGGGGCTAGACACTGAAGCTTTCTTT,.,TRBJ1-1,TRBV27
CASSPRGQGTGGYTF,TGTGCCAGCAGCCCACGTGGACAGGGGACGGGGGGCTACACCTTC,TRBD1,TRBJ1-2,TRBV27
CSARGRGNLAGGNEQFF,TGCAGCGCGCGAGGCAGGGGGAATCTAGCGGGAGGCAATGAGCAGTTCTTC,TRBD2,TRBJ2-1,TRBV29-1
CASSLLAGSGGELFF,TGTGCCAGCAGCTTACTAGCGGGATCGGGCGGGGAGCTGTTTTTT,TRBD2,TRBJ2-2,TRBV11-2
CASSDDRVNTEAFF,TGCGCCAGCAGCGATGACAGAGTTAACACTGAAGCTTTCTTT,.,TRBJ1-1,TRBV5-1
CASSSGQGTGELFF,TGCGCCAGCAGCTCTGGACAGGGAACCGGGGAGCTGTTTTTT,TRBD1,TRBJ2-2,TRBV5-1
CASSLKRTSGYTF,TGTGCCAGCAGTCTTAAACGGACAAGTGGCTACACCTTC,.,TRBJ1-2,TRBV6-1
CASSKAGLEQFF,TGCGCCAGCTCTAAGGCAGGGTTGGAGCAGTTCTTC,.,TRBJ2-1,TRBV10-1
CASSFGRFPDTQYF,TGTGCCAGCAGTTTCGGCAGGTTCCCAGATACGCAGTATTTT,.,TRBJ2-3,TRBV28
CASRKGGRSAFF,TGTGCCAGTAGAAAGGGAGGTCGGTCAGCTTTCTTT,.,TRBJ1-1,TRBV19
CAISDLAESYNEQFF,TGTGCCATCAGTGATCTAGCGGAGTCTTACAATGAGCAGTTCTTC,TRBD2,TRBJ2-1,TRBV10-3
CASSLDLTFRGGGPEDTF,TGTGCCAGCAGCTTAGATCTGACCTTCCGGGGGGGAGGTCCCGAGGACACCTTC,.,TRBJ1-2,TRBV11-2